This T cell receptor (beta chain) is drawn from a study of cytomegalovirus exposure and HLA in healthy donors. To note about this clone: The antigen remains unidentified.

Overall study results and limits: TCR sequences were mostly rare, though some public TCRs occurred in many donors. An analysis was carried out later, and it reportedly showed fewer N-insertions in an Asian-associated ancestry cluster than the approximately 710-donor mean. HLA-A and HLA-B allele assignments for most subjects were reportedly predicted accurately using TCR beta sequences.

The CDR3 is made up of 15 amino acids. CDR1 and CDR2 from the germline V gene are KGHSH and LQKENI. Trimming pared 4 bases from V and 1 base from J, leaving 11 bases between. PCR used 60 Vbeta primers and 13 Jbeta primers. Libraries were prepared by immunoSEQ multiplex PCR; TCRdb keeps only in-frame clonotypes and omits some of them. This sample yields about 280,000 clones, of which 80% to 90% are seen a single time; 2% to 3% belongs to the top ten. The chain combines TRBV18 with TRBJ1-5, with D uncertain. The sequence was collected from a woman younger than 35 in good health and CMV-seronegative. The sample comprised PBMCs. In DNA, the CDR3 is TGTGCCAGCTCACAGGGTAGCGGGAGCAATCAGCCCCAGCATTTT. The encoded protein is CASSQGSGSNQPQHF.